This T cell receptor (beta chain) was captured in a study of blood T cell repertoires in COVID-19 (dated by TCRdb to about 2020). About the study as a whole: Collaborator samples came from the United States, Italy and Spain and covered acute and convalescent phases of COVID-19. The material from the prospective study consisted of cDNA or gDNA derived from T cells, B-cell-depleted T cells, or PBMCs. The dataset comprised deeply sampled blood TCRbeta repertoires from subjects exposed to, actively infected with, or recovered from COVID-19. A freely available public database, intended as a resource for researchers studying the immune response to SARS-CoV-2, is where the repertoires were released. Samples were obtained from the ongoing ImmuneRACE study (first 160 participants) and from about 1,300 subjects provided by 6 global collaborators. Nearly every sample came with metadata listing a de-identified subject ID, COVID-19 status, age in years and sex. HLA class I and class II types, where available, came from metadata supplied by the sample provider rather than from assay-based typing.

Comments on this clone: No antigen is known for it. No much larger clone is present one base from it, and per-base qualities are unavailable.

Reading the germline V gene gives CDR1 WSHSY and CDR2 SAAADI. The CDR3 spans 13 residues, from the cysteine through the phenylalanine. Only CDR3 DNA is held: 39 bases, read in frame from base 1. V gives up 8 bases and J gives up 4 bases, and the segment between their germline ends measures 12 bases. Each collaborating institution followed its own protocols to collect whole blood in K2EDTA tubes. For TCRbeta analysis, collaborator samples were shipped as frozen whole blood, as isolated PBMCs, or as DNA extracted from either sample type. Results the study describes overall, beyond this receptor: The amount of clinical and demographic metadata varied by source and participant and was provided uncurated.

TCRbeta CDR3 regions were amplified from genomic DNA using the immunoSEQ Assay, a bias-controlled multiplex PCR. For the original study's pipeline: The number of nucleated cells in each sample was estimated by amplification of reference gene primers within the assay. To quantify the absolute abundance of each unique TCRbeta CDR3 rearrangement, sequence reads were collapsed and filtered. Productive Simpson clonality was computed per sample as the square root of Simpson's diversity index over productive rearrangements. TCRdb limited this immuneACCESS table to in-frame rearrangements with V and J called. A share of clones is missing; checked studies link under half to unresolved V genes, and the rest is unexplained. The V and J calls and clone size are taken from that table; D and trimming were inferred from the DNA. This sample lists about 240,000 clones; roughly 90% were detected once. The ten largest clones take up 5.5% to 6.5% of the sample.

Sequencing was done on a sample of peripheral blood. The V and J genes are TRBV10-2 and TRBJ1-5; the D gene lacks a confident call. The sequence was obtained from a man aged 55-75 years with acute or convalescent COVID-19. The DNA is TGCGCCAGCGATAAAAGAGGGAATCAGCCCCAGCATTTT. Its coded protein is CASDKRGNQPQHF.